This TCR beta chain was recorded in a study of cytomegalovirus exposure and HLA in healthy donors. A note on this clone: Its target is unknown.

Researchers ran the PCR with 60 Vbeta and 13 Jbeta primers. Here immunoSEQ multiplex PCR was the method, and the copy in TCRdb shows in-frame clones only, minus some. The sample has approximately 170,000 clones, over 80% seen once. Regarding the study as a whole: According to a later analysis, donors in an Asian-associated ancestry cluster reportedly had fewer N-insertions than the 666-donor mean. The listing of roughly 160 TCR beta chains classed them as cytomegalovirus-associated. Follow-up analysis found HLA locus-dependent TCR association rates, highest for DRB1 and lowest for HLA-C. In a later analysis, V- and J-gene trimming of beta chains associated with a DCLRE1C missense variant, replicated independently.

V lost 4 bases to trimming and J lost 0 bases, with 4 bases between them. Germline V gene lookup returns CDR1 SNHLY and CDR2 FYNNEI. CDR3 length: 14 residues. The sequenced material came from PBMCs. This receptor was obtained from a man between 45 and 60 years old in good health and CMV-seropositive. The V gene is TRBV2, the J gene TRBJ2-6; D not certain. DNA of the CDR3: TGTGCCAGCAGTGGGGCCTCTGGGGCCAACGTCCTGACTTTC. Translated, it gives CASSGASGANVLTF.